These T cell receptor beta chains were read from a single sample in a study of early T cells in non-severe SARS-CoV-2 infection. TCRdb called the 5' RACE reads again in MiXCR, with one record for every CDR3 protein. The sample contains 35,000 to 40,000 distinct CDR3 sequences, 5.8% of which appear only once. Material: whole blood. Every receptor here comes from an adult who was a healthcare worker with PCR-confirmed SARS-CoV-2 infection or an uninfected control (not recorded which). Each CDR3 is given without its conserved first and last residue. A row's size may be missing; if present it is once, few, many or a size class.

abundance,v_gene,j_gene,CDR3aa
few,TRBV7-3,TRBJ1-1,ASSSGGADTEAF
many,TRBV14,TRBJ1-2,ASSLGEANYGYT
NA,TRBV4-2,TRBJ1-6,ASSQESGGDSPLH
NA,TRBV20-1,TRBJ1-4,SARRGLNEKLF
many,TRBV6-5,TRBJ2-3,ASSSPFLGTDTQY
many,TRBV6-6,TRBJ2-5,ASSYLPGLTETQY
many,TRBV5-6,TRBJ2-5,ASSSGTAQETQY
many,TRBV29-1,TRBJ2-1,SAMTGFSYNEQF
many,TRBV29-1,TRBJ2-7,SVDGGSPGQENEQY
many,TRBV20-1,TRBJ2-6,SSRHLSGANVLT
NA,TRBV6-1,TRBJ2-1,ASLERTFREGYNEQF
many,TRBV20-1,TRBJ1-2,SAGDVSNYGYT
many,TRBV4-2,TRBJ1-1,ASSQDPRGNTEAF
many,TRBV5-1,TRBJ2-4,ASSLDGRSDRIAKNIQY
few,TRBV20-1,TRBJ2-7,SARVLRQGVYEQY
many,TRBV3-1,TRBJ2-1,ASREGLTYNEQF
many,TRBV7-2,TRBJ1-6,ASGGKNVSPLH
few,TRBV3-1,TRBJ2-5,ASSPTSGNQETQY
many,TRBV4-3,TRBJ1-4,ASSQDSGRGSKKLF
few,TRBV10-2,TRBJ1-4,ASRERNPRGEKLF
many,TRBV20-1,TRBJ2-1,SAKMGPQRNEQF
medium-sized,TRBV7-2,TRBJ1-2,ASSLTVYGYT
many,TRBV5-1,TRBJ2-2,ARKTNQTGELF
many,TRBV6-2/TRBV6-3,TRBJ1-1,ASKGTWDTEAF
many,TRBV5-6,TRBJ2-7,ASSLSATGNYEQY
many,TRBV12-3/TRBV12-4,TRBJ2-7,ASSRAGRGYEQY
many,TRBV7-9,TRBJ1-2,ASSRAGPDYGYT
NA,TRBV2,TRBJ1-5,ASKQGGSQPQH
many,TRBV5-8,TRBJ1-5,ASTPEYSNQPQH